This T cell receptor (beta chain) was sequenced during a study of shared clonotypes between healthy human individuals. Generated by immunoSEQ multiplex PCR, the TCRdb table keeps only in-frame clones and is missing some. The profile shows 1.4 million to 1.5 million clones, roughly 95% of them singletons. CDR3 length: 17 amino acids. Losses at the gene ends were 3 bases for V and 8 bases for J; bases not matched to a gene: 14. Germline values: CDR1 SGDLS, CDR2 YYNGEE. As concerns this clone: The antigen is unknown.

Whole-study findings and limits: A reduction in generation probabilities was seen for non-shared clonotypes relative to those shared by all four donors.

All participating donors were Caucasian adults from Nashville, Tennessee. This clonotype was obtained from a man aged 25 to 40 in good health. The rearrangement links TRBV9 to TRBJ2-1; 10 bases are shared with TRBD1. The sequencing input was naive CD4+ T cells sorted from blood. Subset indicated: CD45RA+ positively selected. The CDR3: CASSDPNRDRGADEQFF. CDR3 nucleotides: TGTGCCAGCAGCGACCCCAACCGGGACAGGGGAGCGGATGAGCAGTTCTTC.